These 22 T cell receptor beta chains originate from one sample sequenced in a study of blood T cell repertoires in COVID-19. TCRdb's copy holds only in-frame clones and misses some; the assay was immunoSEQ multiplex PCR. The table lists approximately 130,000 clones, about 88% of them singletons. Sequencing was performed on peripheral blood. These receptors originate from a human donor in a cohort sampled during active COVID-19.

The rearrangement links TRBV10-3 to TRBJ2-2; possibly TRBD1 for D (6 bases). There are 15 residues in the CDR3. Germline assignment: CDR1 ENHRY and CDR2 SYGVKD. V was clipped by 10 bases and J by 3 bases, with 18 bases between them. This CDR3 is CATHFRRQDTGELFF. As DNA, the CDR3 is TGTGCCACCCACTTTCGTAGACAGGACACCGGGGAGCTGTTTTTT.

The chain is built from TRBV5-1 and TRBJ2-7, with 10 bases that match TRBD2. The CDR3 is 16 amino acids. V was pared by 3 bases and J by 4 bases, with 10 bases of the junction left unmatched. Germline V gene data show CDR1 as SGHRS and CDR2 as YFSETQ. The CDR3 protein is CASSSRTSGLWYEQYF. The CDR3 DNA is TGCGCCAGCAGCTCTCGGACTAGCGGTTTGTGGTACGAGCAGTACTTC.

The chain joins TRBV6-5 to TRBJ1-1; tentatively, D is TRBD1 (6 bases). CDR3 length: 14 residues. Per germline, CDR1 MNHEY and CDR2 SVGAGI. Between the trimmed V and J ends, which lost 5 bases and 0 bases, there was a span of 10 bases. This CDR3 reads CASSPQGMNTEAFF. DNA for the CDR3: TGTGCCAGCAGTCCCCAGGGGATGAACACTGAAGCTTTCTTT.

The chain employs TRBV14 and TRBJ2-5; 7 positions agree with TRBD1. Germline values: CDR1 SGHDN, CDR2 FVKESK. The CDR3 spans 16 residues. V gave up 0 bases and J gave up 0 bases; unmatched junction bases: 4. As DNA, the CDR3 is TGTGCCAGCAGCCAAGATAGGGACAGCCACCAAGAGACCCAGTACTTC. Translated, it gives CASSQDRDSHQETQYF.

A few counts support this clone. The chain couples TRBV15 to TRBJ1-1; D unclear. Germline lookup yields CDR1 LNHNV and CDR2 YYDKDF (reference sequence). This CDR3 contains 13 residues. The V end lost 5 bases, the J end lost 4 bases, and 11 bases lay between the germline ends. The CDR3 bases are TGTGCCACCAGCGGCGAGGGAGTCACTGAAGCTTTCTTT. Its translation is CATSGEGVTEAFF.

The chain is built from TRBV19 and TRBJ2-2; TRBD2 matches at 7 bases. Unmatched junction bases numbered 10, after V lost 8 bases and J lost 7 bases. The CDR3 runs 14 residues. The germline V gene encodes CDR1 LNHDA and CDR2 SQIVND (reference sequence). The CDR3 region is CASDLGGVGGELFF. The CDR3 nucleotides are TGTGCCAGTGACCTTGGGGGGGTTGGCGGGGAGCTGTTTTTT. Based on the CDR3 plus reference TRBV19 and TRBJ2-2, the full variable domain is DGGITQSPKYLFRKEGQNVTLSCEQNLNHDAMYWYRQDPGQGLRLIYYSQIVNDFQKGDIAEGYSVSREKKESFPLTVTSAQKNPTAFYLCASDLGGVGGELFFGEGSRLTVL.

This clone was detected a few times. This chain connects TRBV30 to TRBJ2-3; TRBD2 aligns across 9 bases. This CDR3 comprises 17 residues. Looked up from germline, CDR1 is GTSNPN and CDR2 is SVGIG (reference sequence). The junction had 14 bases not matched to a gene; V was cut back by 1 base and J by 6 bases. CDR3 sequence reads: CAWSAPHVAGGSDTQYF. The DNA of the CDR3 is TGTGCCTGGAGTGCTCCCCACGTGGCGGGGGGGTCCGATACGCAGTATTTT. The full variable domain, completed using reference TRBV30 and TRBJ2-3, is SQTIHQWPATLVQPVGSPLSLECTVEGTSNPNLYWYRQAAGRGLQLLFYSVGIGQISSEVPQNLSASRPQDRQFILSSKKLLLSDSGFYLCAWSAPHVAGGSDTQYFGPGTRLTVL.

The gene calls are TRBV19 and TRBJ2-1, with 9 bases aligning to TRBD1. The CDR3 has 15 amino acids. Germline-derived CDR1 and CDR2 are LNHDA and SQIVND (reference sequence). With V trimmed by 6 bases and J by 2 bases, 5 bases remained unmatched. The CDR3 is CASRATGGAYNEQFF. The CDR3 DNA reads as TGTGCCAGTAGAGCGACAGGGGGGGCCTACAATGAGCAGTTCTTC.

Remarks on this clone: Other DNA sequences in the sample encode the same CDR3. The chain recombines TRBV3-1 (or the pseudogene TRBV3-2) with TRBJ2-7; D unclear. V lost 2 bases to trimming and J lost 2 bases, with 7 bases between them. The CDR3 is made up of 13 amino acids. CDR1 and CDR2 (germline): LGHDT, YNNKEL (reference sequence). CDR3 loop: CASSQRSTYEQYF. The DNA for the CDR3 is TGTGCCAGCAGCCAACGGTCGACCTACGAGCAGTACTTC.

This chain joins TRBV12-3 or TRBV12-4 and TRBJ2-7; TRBD2 agrees at 9 bases. Trimming at V came to 7 bases and at J to 9 bases, leaving 7 bases not matched to a gene. The CDR3 covers 12 residues. The CDR3 reads CASTSGNRVQYF. The CDR3, as DNA: TGTGCCAGCACTAGCGGGAACCGGGTGCAGTACTTC.

The chain combines TRBV13 with TRBJ2-5, with no clear D. The CDR3 is made up of 13 amino acids. Germline assignment: CDR1 PRHDT and CDR2 FYEKMQ (reference sequence). Trimming cost V 5 bases and J 3 bases, with 10 bases left between them. The CDR3: CASSPRRKETQYF. The CDR3 nucleotides are TGTGCCAGCAGCCCTCGGCGGAAAGAGACCCAGTACTTC.

The J gene is TRBJ2-5, the V gene TRBV5-1; 11 positions agree with TRBD2. Trimming took 2 bases from V and 5 from J; bases not matched to a gene: 5. Germline CDR1 and CDR2: SGHRS and YFSETQ. The CDR3 runs to 15 residues. The DNA of the CDR3 is TGCGCCAGCAGCTTTCTAGCGGGGGGCCAGGAGACCCAGTACTTC. Residues: CASSFLAGGQETQYF.

The table lists this clone with a count of one. The CDR3 nucleotides are TGCAGCGTGGTTAGCGGGGCCGCAGATACGCAGTATTTT. The encoded protein is CSVVSGAADTQYF. J is TRBJ2-3 and V is TRBV29-1, with TRBD2 matching 8 bases. From germline, CDR1 is SQVTM and CDR2 ANQGSEA. The CDR3 is made up of 13 amino acids. V lost 6 bases to trimming and J lost 4 bases; unmatched junction nucleotides: 6.

The chain carries TRBV6-5 and TRBJ1-1; D perhaps matches TRBD1 (5 bases). CDR3 length equals 13 residues. The V and J ends lost 6 bases and 1 base respectively, with 9 bases between them. Germline assignment: CDR1 MNHEY and CDR2 SVGAGI. The CDR3 protein is CASRGHTNTEAFF. Written as DNA, the CDR3 is TGTGCCAGCAGAGGACACACGAACACTGAAGCTTTCTTT.

There are a few counts of this clone. The rearrangement uses TRBV29-1 and TRBJ2-1; D ambiguous. This CDR3 is 13 amino acids long. Trimming cost V 7 bases and J 2 bases, with 12 bases left between them. In germline, CDR1 is SQVTM, CDR2 ANQGSEA. In DNA, the CDR3 is TGCAGCGACTATGACCCCACCTACAATGAGCAGTTCTTC. As protein: CSDYDPTYNEQFF.

This clone is a singleton in its sample. The genes are TRBV7-9 and TRBJ1-5; D unclear. Germline CDR1 reads SEHNR; CDR2 reads FQNEAQ (reference sequence). CDR3 length: 13 amino acids. V was clipped by 1 base and J by 4 bases, with 5 bases between them. The CDR3 sequence is CASSLEENQPQHF. CDR3 bases: TGTGCCAGCAGCTTAGAGGAGAATCAGCCCCAGCATTTT.

The rearrangement uses TRBV24-1 and TRBJ1-5; 11 bases align to TRBD1. V lost 4 bases, J lost 3 bases, and 7 bases stayed unmatched. There are 17 residues in the CDR3. Germline CDR1 and CDR2: KGHDR and SFDVKD. CDR3 residues: CATSDPGTGGSNQPQHF. The CDR3 DNA follows: TGTGCCACCAGTGACCCCGGGACAGGGGGTTCCAATCAGCCCCAGCATTTT.

V and J are TRBV18 and TRBJ2-7, with 10 bases identical to TRBD2. CDR3 size: 16 residues. CDR1 KGHSH and CDR2 LQKENI come from the germline V gene. The J segment lost 4 bases and the V segment lost 3 bases, leaving 9 bases of the junction unmatched. DNA for the CDR3: TGTGCCAGCTCACCTTTGGGGACTAGCGAAATTTACGAGCAGTACTTC. Its translation is CASSPLGTSEIYEQYF. Combining the CDR3 with reference TRBV18 and TRBJ2-7 gives the whole variable domain NAGVMQNPRHLVRRRGQEARLRCSPMKGHSHVYWYRQLPEEGLKFMVYLQKENIIDESGMPKERFSAEFPKEGPSILRIQQVVRGDSAAYFCASSPLGTSEIYEQYFGPGTRLTVT.

The chain employs TRBV19 and TRBJ2-1, with 9 bases identical to TRBD2. Trimming took 7 bases from V and 4 from J; bases not matched to a gene: 14. The CDR3 is made up of 17 amino acids. Germline V lookup: CDR1 LNHDA, CDR2 SQIVND (reference sequence). CDR3 sequence reads: CASKFVGLATDYNEQFF. Written as DNA, the CDR3 is TGTGCCAGTAAATTTGTGGGACTAGCTACCGATTACAATGAGCAGTTCTTC.

CDR3 sequence reads: CASSGDSSYNSPLHF. Here the CDR3 DNA reads TGTGCCAGCAGTGGGGACAGCTCCTATAATTCACCCCTCCACTTT. This chain connects TRBV2 to TRBJ1-6; 7 bases fit TRBD1. The CDR3 contains 15 residues. Per germline, CDR1 SNHLY and CDR2 FYNNEI. Trimming removed 4 bases from V and 0 bases from J; junction bases left unmatched: 0.

V and J are TRBV18 and TRBJ1-4, with D possibly TRBD1 on 6 matching bases. The CDR3 runs 15 residues. The germline V gene encodes CDR1 KGHSH and CDR2 LQKENI. V was cut by 1 base and J by 5 bases, with 11 bases left in between. The DNA of the CDR3 is TGTGCCAGCTCACCACGGCAGGGGCGGAATGAAAAACTGTTTTTT. Its translation is CASSPRQGRNEKLFF. Variable domain in full (rest from reference TRBV18 and TRBJ1-4): NAGVMQNPRHLVRRRGQEARLRCSPMKGHSHVYWYRQLPEEGLKFMVYLQKENIIDESGMPKERFSAEFPKEGPSILRIQQVVRGDSAAYFCASSPRQGRNEKLFFGSGTQLSVL.

This clone came up once. The rearrangement links TRBV28 to TRBJ1-1; 8 bases agree with TRBD1. CDR3 length: 16 residues. The J segment lost 3 bases and the V segment lost 0 bases, leaving 6 bases of the junction unmatched. Germline V gives CDR1 MDHEN, CDR2 SYDVKM. The CDR3 here is CASSLWAGGWDTEAFF. The CDR3 DNA reads TGTGCCAGCAGTTTATGGGCAGGGGGCTGGGACACTGAAGCTTTCTTT.